The 21 T cell receptor beta chains given below trace back to one sample, sequenced in a study of T cell responses to AZD1222 COVID-19 vaccine. Measured with immunoSEQ multiplex PCR; TCRdb has only the in-frame clones, and not every one. Here the sample spans under 200,000 clones, 94% being singletons. The sequenced sample was peripheral blood, obtained on day 0 of AZD1222 vaccination. The receptor source for this set is an adult in good health.

The chain carries TRBV19 and TRBJ2-1, with D tentatively TRBD1 or TRBD2 (6 bases each). The CDR3 contains 12 residues. The V gene lost 1 base and the J gene lost 9 bases, with 7 bases spanning the gap. CDR1 is LNHDA and CDR2 is SQIVND in the germline V gene (reference sequence). The DNA for the CDR3 is TGTGCCAGTAGTATAGGGGGGGCTGAGCAGTTCTTC. It encodes CASSIGGAEQFF.

The chain combines TRBV15 with TRBJ2-1; possible D gene TRBD1, 6 bases. This CDR3 region has 14 residues. Germline values: CDR1 LNHNV, CDR2 YYDKDF (reference sequence). Deletions cut 3 bases from V and 8 bases from J, with 14 bases between. The CDR3 bases are TGTGCCACCAGCAGTGGGCAGGGGATCCATGAGCAGTTCTTC. Its translation: CATSSGQGIHEQFF.

This clone was counted a single time. The genes are TRBV5-5 and TRBJ1-2; D uncertain. The V gene lost 0 bases and the J gene lost 3 bases, with 9 bases spanning the gap. The length of the CDR3 is 14 residues. Germline lookup yields CDR1 SGHKS and CDR2 YYEKEE (reference sequence). The CDR3 DNA sequence: TGTGCCAGCAGCTTGGCCTTGGCAGACTATGGCTACACCTTC. Protein sequence: CASSLALADYGYTF.

The chain combines TRBV11-3 with TRBJ1-3; D might be TRBD1 (5 bases). The CDR3 runs 18 residues. Trimming removed 5 bases at V and 8 bases at J, with 28 bases between. Germline loops: CDR1 SGHNT, CDR2 YENEEA. The CDR3 loop reads CASSPRGAQGFRRDTIYF. The CDR3, as DNA: TGTGCCAGCAGCCCCCGAGGCGCCCAGGGATTCAGGAGAGACACCATATATTTT.

In its sample, this clone was seen once. This sequence joins TRBV5-1 and TRBJ1-1; TRBD1 is a possible D gene (5 bases). The V and J ends lost 0 bases and 9 bases respectively, with 6 bases between them. The CDR3 covers 11 residues. The germline CDR1 and CDR2 sequences are SGHRS and YFSETQ. This chain's CDR3 is CASSLAGKAFF. Written as DNA, the CDR3 is TGCGCCAGCAGCTTGGCAGGGAAAGCTTTCTTT.

On this clone itself: An end of the junction does not agree with germline; a read error may underlie this. The chain combines TRBV11-2 with TRBJ2-5; the D gene is possibly TRBD2 (5 bases). Germline CDR1 is SGHAT and CDR2 is FQNNGV. This CDR3 has 16 amino acids. CDR3 bases: TGTGCCAGCAGCTTACCGGCCCTGGGCACCCGGGGATCTGTGGACTTC. Translation: CASSLPALGTRGSVDF.

The genes are TRBV28 and TRBJ1-4, with D tentatively TRBD1 (6 bases). CDR1 is MDHEN, CDR2 SYDVKM, per germline. V was trimmed by 3 bases and J by 6 bases, leaving 8 bases between them. The length of the CDR3 is 13 residues. In nucleotides, the CDR3 is TGTGCCAGCAGTTTCGGGGGGCATGAAAAACTGTTTTTT. Its protein is CASSFGGHEKLFF. Together with reference TRBV28 and TRBJ1-4, the CDR3 gives the full variable domain: DVKVTQSSRYLVKRTGEKVFLECVQDMDHENMFWYRQDPGLGLRLIYFSYDVKMKEKGDIPEGYSVSREKKERFSLILESASTNQTSMYLCASSFGGHEKLFFGSGTQLSVL.

The V gene is TRBV15, the J gene TRBJ2-7, with 8 bases fitting TRBD2. J was trimmed by 1 base and V by 0 bases; bases with no gene match: 8. The CDR3 sequence is 17 residues long. Per the germline V gene, CDR1 is LNHNV and CDR2 is YYDKDF (reference sequence). This CDR3 reads CATSRDWETSVSYEQYF. Written as DNA, the CDR3 is TGTGCCACCAGCAGAGATTGGGAGACTAGCGTTTCCTACGAGCAGTACTTC. Full variable domain (remainder filled in from reference TRBV15 and TRBJ2-7): DAMVIQNPRYQVTQFGKPVTLSCSQTLNHNVMYWYQQKSSQAPKLLFHYYDKDFNNEADTPDNFQSRRPNTSFCFLDIRSPGLGDTAMYLCATSRDWETSVSYEQYFGPGTRLTVT.

This rearrangement joins TRBV14 to TRBJ2-1; 14 nucleotides line up with TRBD2. This CDR3 comprises 17 residues. CDR1 is SGHDN and CDR2 is FVKESK in the germline V gene. The ends lost 3 bases at V and 5 bases at J; junction bases unmatched: 6. In nucleotides, the CDR3 is TGTGCCAGCAGCCAGACTAGCGGGAGGGCCGTAGACAATGAGCAGTTCTTC. Amino acids: CASSQTSGRAVDNEQFF.

The chain links TRBV14 to TRBJ2-4; possible D gene TRBD1, 5 bases. CDR3 length equals 12 residues. The V end was cut by 1 base, the J end by 12 bases, with 10 bases between. Germline V gene lookup returns CDR1 SGHDN and CDR2 FVKESK. As DNA, the CDR3 is TGTGCCAGCAGCCAAGTCTTGGGGCGTCAGTACTTC. Translating gives CASSQVLGRQYF.

The chain links TRBV4-1 to TRBJ1-2, with D unclear. V was clipped by 5 bases and J by 0 bases, with 19 bases between them. This CDR3 spans 17 amino acids. Germline values: CDR1 MGHRA, CDR2 YSYEKL. The CDR3 DNA follows: TGCGCCAGCAGCGTAGGCAGGTTGGGATCATCTAACTATGGCTACACCTTC. Encoded protein: CASSVGRLGSSNYGYTF.

The V and J genes are TRBV27 and TRBJ1-5; D remains ambiguous. V was cut by 3 bases and J by 5 bases, with 17 bases left in between. The CDR3 spans 16 residues. CDR1 is MNHEY and CDR2 is SMNVEV in the germline V gene (reference sequence). This CDR3 reads CASSLKSRLDYQPQHF. CDR3 in DNA: TGTGCCAGCAGTTTGAAGTCCAGGCTGGATTATCAGCCCCAGCATTTT.

The chain couples TRBV11-2 to TRBJ1-6, with 9 bases identical to TRBD1. Germline V gives CDR1 SGHAT, CDR2 FQNNGV. The CDR3 is 15 residues long. V shed 1 base, J shed 7 bases, and the junction held 2 bases outside the gene matches. The CDR3 sequence: CASSLGQGGNSPLHF. CDR3 in DNA: TGTGCCAGCAGCTTAGGACAGGGGGGCAATTCACCCCTCCACTTT.

The chain combines TRBV5-4 with TRBJ2-7, with D maybe TRBD2 (6 bases). The CDR3 is made up of 12 amino acids. Germline-derived CDR1 and CDR2 are SGHNT and YYREEE (reference sequence). V lost 9 bases and J 7 bases, leaving 17 bases between the germline ends. The CDR3 sequence: CATLERSGEQYF. CDR3 DNA sequence: TGTGCCACCTTGGAGCGTAGCGGTGAGCAGTACTTC.

The CDR3: CATARSNEQFF. CDR3 DNA sequence: TGTGCCACCGCTCGTAGCAATGAGCAGTTCTTC. The chain joins TRBV24-1 to TRBJ2-1; D is undetermined. Germline CDR1 reads KGHDR; CDR2 reads SFDVKD. V dropped 9 bases and J dropped 6 bases, with 8 bases sitting between them. CDR3 length equals 11 residues.

This rearrangement joins TRBV27 to TRBJ2-7; D may be TRBD2 (6 bases). The CDR3 covers 15 residues. Germline V gene sequence: CDR1 MNHEY, CDR2 SMNVEV (reference sequence). Trimming shortened V by 3 bases and J by 2 bases, and 14 bases separated the two germline ends. This CDR3 reads CASSFRRDRTYEQYF. Here the CDR3 DNA reads TGTGCCAGCAGTTTTCGGCGGGACCGAACCTACGAGCAGTACTTC.

This rearrangement joins TRBV5-5 to TRBJ1-1; no reliable D call. Germline V CDR1 and CDR2: SGHKS, YYEKEE (reference sequence). The V end was cut by 0 bases, the J end by 5 bases, with 17 bases between. The CDR3 totals 16 residues. CDR3 sequence reads: CASSLDGGTRLTEAFF. The DNA of the CDR3 is TGTGCCAGCAGCTTGGATGGTGGCACGAGGTTGACTGAAGCTTTCTTT.

The gene calls are TRBV12-3 or TRBV12-4 and TRBJ1-6; no clear D. This CDR3 is 13 amino acids long. V dropped 6 bases and J dropped 7 bases, with 10 bases sitting between them. As DNA, the CDR3 is TGTGCCAGCAGGGACCTAGGGAATTCACCCCTCCACTTT. This codes for CASRDLGNSPLHF.

This rearrangement joins TRBV7-9 to TRBJ1-1; weak D call: TRBD1 (5 bases). The CDR3 has 13 residues. Germline values: CDR1 SEHNR, CDR2 FQNEAQ (reference sequence). V was cut by 5 bases and J by 4 bases, with 11 bases left in between. CDR3 sequence reads: CASSPGQVTEAFF. CDR3 in DNA: TGTGCCAGCAGCCCAGGGCAGGTCACTGAAGCTTTCTTT.

The chain links TRBV6-5 to TRBJ1-1, with unresolved D. The CDR3 consists of 13 residues. Per the germline V gene, CDR1 is MNHEY and CDR2 is SVGAGI. V was pared by 6 bases and J by 2 bases, with 10 bases between. For the CDR3, the DNA is TGTGCCAGCAGCTCACTTCTAAACACTGAAGCTTTCTTT. It is translated as CASSSLLNTEAFF.

This clone was seen once. The rearrangement joins TRBV6-1 to TRBJ2-7, with a weak D call TRBD2 (6 bases). From germline, CDR1 is MNHNS and CDR2 SASEGT. The CDR3 contains 14 residues. V lost 2 bases to trimming and J lost 7 bases, with 15 bases between them. In DNA, the CDR3 is TGTGCCAGCAGTGAATCGGCGGGAACAATAGAGCAGTACTTC. Its translation is CASSESAGTIEQYF.